A single T cell receptor (beta chain) is shown here with its context. Antigen specificity is unknown. The source of the sample is a study of T cell responses to AZD1222 COVID-19 vaccine. This CDR3 contains 16 residues. Losses at the gene ends were 7 bases for V and 0 bases for J; bases not matched to a gene: 9. Germline CDR1 GTSNPN, CDR2 SVGIG (reference sequence). Sequenced by immunoSEQ multiplex PCR; TCRdb stores in-frame clones only, minus some. The sample holds about 110,000 clones, 70% to 90% seen once. Regarding the study as a whole: Spike-specific TCR breadth and depth went up after people got two AZD1222 doses. Clonal diversity may have been underestimated in mostly white British donors.

The material sequenced was peripheral blood, taken on day 0 of AZD1222 vaccination. This rearrangement joins TRBV30 to TRBJ2-6; TRBD1 aligns across 7 bases. This TCR derives from an adult in good health. The CDR3 DNA sequence: TGTGCCTATAGGACAGGATCCCGCTCTGGGGCCAACGTCCTGACTTTC. Its translation is CAYRTGSRSGANVLTF.